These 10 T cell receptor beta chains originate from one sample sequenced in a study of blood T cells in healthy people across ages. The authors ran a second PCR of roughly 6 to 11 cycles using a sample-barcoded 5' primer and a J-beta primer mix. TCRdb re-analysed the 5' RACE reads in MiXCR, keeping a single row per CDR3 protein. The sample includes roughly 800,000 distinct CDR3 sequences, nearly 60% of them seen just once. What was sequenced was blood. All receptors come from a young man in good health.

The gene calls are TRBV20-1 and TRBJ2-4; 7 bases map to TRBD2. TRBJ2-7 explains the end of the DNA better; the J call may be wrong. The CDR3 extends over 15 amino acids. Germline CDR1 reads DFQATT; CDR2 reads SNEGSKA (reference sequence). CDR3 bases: TGCAGTGCTAGAGTTGGCGGGAGTGCAACCTACGAGCAGTACTTC. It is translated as CSARVGGSATYEQYF.

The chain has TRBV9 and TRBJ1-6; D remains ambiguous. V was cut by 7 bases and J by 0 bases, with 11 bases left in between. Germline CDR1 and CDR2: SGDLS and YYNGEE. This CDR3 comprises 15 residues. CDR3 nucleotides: TGTGCCAGCGCGGAGTCCAGCTCCTATAATTCACCCCTCCACTTT. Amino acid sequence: CASAESSSYNSPLHF.

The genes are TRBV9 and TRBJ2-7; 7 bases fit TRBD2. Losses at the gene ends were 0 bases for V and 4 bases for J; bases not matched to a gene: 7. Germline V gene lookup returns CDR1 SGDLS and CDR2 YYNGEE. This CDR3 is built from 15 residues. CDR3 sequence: CASSVATGRQYEQYF. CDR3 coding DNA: TGTGCCAGCAGCGTAGCAACCGGGAGGCAATACGAGCAGTACTTC.

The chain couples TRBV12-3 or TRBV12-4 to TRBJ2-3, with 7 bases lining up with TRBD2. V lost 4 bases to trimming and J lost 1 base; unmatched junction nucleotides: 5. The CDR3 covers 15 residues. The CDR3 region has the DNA TGTGCCAGCAGTTCTGCGGGGGACCGCACAGATACGCAGTATTTT. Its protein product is CASSSAGDRTDTQYF.

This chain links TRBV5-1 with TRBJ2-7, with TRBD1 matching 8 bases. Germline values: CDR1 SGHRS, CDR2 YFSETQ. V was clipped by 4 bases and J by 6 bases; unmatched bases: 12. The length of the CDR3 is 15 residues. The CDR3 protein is CASSPTDRGVGEQYF. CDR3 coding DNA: TGCGCCAGCAGCCCAACCGACAGGGGAGTGGGCGAGCAGTACTTC.

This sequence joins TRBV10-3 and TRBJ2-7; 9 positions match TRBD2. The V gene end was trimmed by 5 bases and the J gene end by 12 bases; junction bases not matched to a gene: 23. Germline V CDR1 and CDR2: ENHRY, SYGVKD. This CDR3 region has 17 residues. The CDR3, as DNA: TGTGCCATCAGTACCGTCCCGGGACTAGCACCCGGCGGGGTAGGGTACTTC. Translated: CAISTVPGLAPGGVGYF.

CDR3 DNA sequence: TGCGCCAGCAGCCAAGGACGACAGGCGGTTGGTGGCTACACCTTC. Residues: CASSQGRQAVGGYTF. The chain carries TRBV4-3 and TRBJ1-2; D is perhaps TRBD1 (6 bases). Germline-derived CDR1 and CDR2 are LGHNA and YSLEER. Trimming cost V 1 base and J 7 bases, with 16 bases left between them. The length of the CDR3 is 15 residues.

The CDR3 DNA reads TGCAGTGCTGAACTAGCGCGGATAGAGACCCAGTACTTC. Protein product: CSAELARIETQYF. The chain couples TRBV20-1 to TRBJ2-5; 7 bases match TRBD2. The CDR3 extends over 13 amino acids. With V trimmed by 5 bases and J by 4 bases, 7 bases remained unmatched. Germline CDR1 reads DFQATT; CDR2 reads SNEGSKA (reference sequence).

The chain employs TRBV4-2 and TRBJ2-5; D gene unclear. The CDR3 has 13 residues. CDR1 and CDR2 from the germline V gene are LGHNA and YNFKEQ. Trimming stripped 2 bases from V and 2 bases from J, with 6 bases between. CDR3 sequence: CASSQNLQETQYF. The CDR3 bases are TGTGCCAGCAGCCAAAACCTACAAGAGACCCAGTACTTC.

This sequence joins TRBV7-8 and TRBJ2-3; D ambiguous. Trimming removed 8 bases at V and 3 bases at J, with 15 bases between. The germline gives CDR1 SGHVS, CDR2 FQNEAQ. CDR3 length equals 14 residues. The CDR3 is CASLDSSRTDTQYF. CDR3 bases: TGTGCCAGCCTCGACTCCTCAAGGACAGATACGCAGTATTTT.